Listed below are T cell receptor beta chains from one sample, sequenced in a study of beta chain features in type 1 diabetes. Only in-frame clones appear in the TCRdb table, and some are missing; sequencing was by immunoSEQ multiplex PCR. The repertoire consists of approximately 170,000 clones, with 7% to 9% occurring once and the leading ten covering about 0.5%. Material: central memory CD4+ T cells from blood. These receptor sequences come from a man aged 18 to 30 with type 1 diabetes. The CDR3 runs from the conserved cysteine through the conserved F or W. The D gene is left open where the match is weak. Not every row has a clone size; where given, it reads once, few, many or a size class.

abundance: .; v_gene: TRBV7-2; d_gene: .; j_gene: TRBJ1-2; CDR3nt: TGTGCCAGCAGCATCCAGGGATATGGCTACACCTTC; CDR3aa: CASSIQGYGYTF
abundance: few; v_gene: TRBV19; d_gene: TRBD1; j_gene: TRBJ2-7; CDR3nt: TGTGCCAGTAGTATTATCCGGGACAGCCGACCCTACGAGCAGTACTTC; CDR3aa: CASSIIRDSRPYEQYF
abundance: few; v_gene: TRBV19; d_gene: .; j_gene: TRBJ1-6; CDR3nt: TGTGCCAGTAGCCGGCTCGACAGCGCGCCACCCCTCCACTTT; CDR3aa: CASSRLDSAPPLHF
abundance: .; v_gene: TRBV29-1; d_gene: TRBD1; j_gene: TRBJ2-7; CDR3nt: TGCAGCGTTGAAGGAGTGCCGGGACAGGGGAAGGCCTACGAGCAGTACTTC; CDR3aa: CSVEGVPGQGKAYEQYF
abundance: many; v_gene: TRBV2; d_gene: .; j_gene: TRBJ1-1; CDR3nt: TGTGCCAGCAAAGCACAGACGAACACTGAAGCTTTCTTT; CDR3aa: CASKAQTNTEAFF
abundance: .; v_gene: TRBV5-4; d_gene: TRBD2; j_gene: TRBJ2-7; CDR3nt: TGTGCCAGCAGCCCCAAGACTAGCGGGACAGGAGAGCAGTACTTC; CDR3aa: CASSPKTSGTGEQYF
abundance: many; v_gene: TRBV9; d_gene: .; j_gene: TRBJ2-1; CDR3nt: TGTGCCAGCAGCGCATCGTGGGCTAACAATGAGCAGTTCTTC; CDR3aa: CASSASWANNEQFF
abundance: many; v_gene: TRBV30; d_gene: TRBD2; j_gene: TRBJ2-1; CDR3nt: TGTGCCTGGAGTGGTCTAGCGGCTGGCAATGAGCAGTTCTTC; CDR3aa: CAWSGLAAGNEQFF
abundance: .; v_gene: TRBV5-4; d_gene: .; j_gene: TRBJ1-2; CDR3nt: TGTGCCAGCAGCTTGGAACTTAACTATGGCTACACCTTC; CDR3aa: CASSLELNYGYTF
abundance: few; v_gene: TRBV5-8; d_gene: .; j_gene: TRBJ1-2; CDR3nt: TGTGCCAGCAGCTTCTTAGGGGCCCCACGTGGCTACACCTTC; CDR3aa: CASSFLGAPRGYTF
abundance: few; v_gene: TRBV5-4; d_gene: TRBD1; j_gene: TRBJ1-3; CDR3nt: TGTGCCAGCAGCGGTGACAGGGCTGGAAACACCATATATTTT; CDR3aa: CASSGDRAGNTIYF
abundance: once; v_gene: TRBV6-5; d_gene: TRBD1; j_gene: TRBJ1-1; CDR3nt: TGTGCCAGCAGCCGACAGGGGAGGGCTGAAGCTTTCTTT; CDR3aa: CASSRQGRAEAFF
abundance: few; v_gene: TRBV5-6; d_gene: TRBD1; j_gene: TRBJ2-5; CDR3nt: TGTGCCAGCAGCTTTTACGGGCTCGACAGGGTCGAGACCCAGTACTTC; CDR3aa: CASSFYGLDRVETQYF
abundance: .; v_gene: TRBV15; d_gene: .; j_gene: TRBJ1-2; CDR3nt: TGTGCCACCAGCAGAGATGGGCCGCTTAGGGGAAATGGCTACACCTTC; CDR3aa: CATSRDGPLRGNGYTF
abundance: few; v_gene: TRBV28; d_gene: TRBD2; j_gene: TRBJ2-1; CDR3nt: TGTGCCAGCCTAGGACTAGCGGGCTTATCCTACAATGAGCAGTTCTTC; CDR3aa: CASLGLAGLSYNEQFF
abundance: .; v_gene: TRBV28; d_gene: .; j_gene: TRBJ2-2; CDR3nt: TGTGCCAGCAGCACGGACACCTTTGCCGGGGAGCTGTTTTTT; CDR3aa: CASSTDTFAGELFF
abundance: few; v_gene: TRBV27; d_gene: .; j_gene: TRBJ2-2; CDR3nt: TGTGCCAGCAGCCTAAGTAGAACCGGGGAGCTGTTTTTT; CDR3aa: CASSLSRTGELFF
abundance: few; v_gene: TRBV9; d_gene: TRBD2; j_gene: TRBJ2-3; CDR3nt: TGTGCCAGCAGCGTTACATCCGGGACTAGCGGGGGGCTTGGCACAGATACGCAGTATTTT; CDR3aa: CASSVTSGTSGGLGTDTQYF
abundance: .; v_gene: TRBV27; d_gene: .; j_gene: TRBJ2-3; CDR3nt: TGTGCCAGCAGTAAGGACGGGAATACGCAGTATTTT; CDR3aa: CASSKDGNTQYF
abundance: few; v_gene: TRBV6-6; d_gene: .; j_gene: TRBJ2-7; CDR3nt: TGTGCCAGCAGTTACCAGGGGTCGCAGTACTTC; CDR3aa: CASSYQGSQYF
abundance: .; v_gene: TRBV28; d_gene: .; j_gene: TRBJ1-2; CDR3nt: TGTGCCAGCAGTACGACAGTTTCGCGAGGAGGCTACACCTTC; CDR3aa: CASSTTVSRGGYTF
abundance: few; v_gene: TRBV5-1; d_gene: .; j_gene: TRBJ1-1; CDR3nt: TGCGCCAGCAGCATTGACAGTAGCCCAGGGACTGAAGCTTTCTTT; CDR3aa: CASSIDSSPGTEAFF
abundance: few; v_gene: TRBV29-1; d_gene: .; j_gene: TRBJ1-2; CDR3nt: TGCAGCGTTGTAATGTGGCCTGCGAGGGACTATGGCTACACCTTC; CDR3aa: CSVVMWPARDYGYTF
abundance: few; v_gene: TRBV11-2; d_gene: .; j_gene: TRBJ2-3; CDR3nt: TGTGCCAGCAGCTTAGATACAACAGATACGCAGTATTTT; CDR3aa: CASSLDTTDTQYF
abundance: .; v_gene: TRBV5-4; d_gene: TRBD2; j_gene: TRBJ2-7; CDR3nt: TGTGCCAGCAGCTTCCGCCGGGCGGGAGGTAGGAACGAGCAGTACTTC; CDR3aa: CASSFRRAGGRNEQYF
abundance: .; v_gene: TRBV18; d_gene: TRBD2; j_gene: TRBJ2-1; CDR3nt: TGTGCCAGCTCCCAGTCCACTAGCGGGAGGAGAAATGAGCAGTTCTTC; CDR3aa: CASSQSTSGRRNEQFF
abundance: few; v_gene: TRBV30; d_gene: TRBD1; j_gene: TRBJ2-3; CDR3nt: TGTGCCTGGAGCACTCCGGACAGGGTCGCAGATACGCAGTATTTT; CDR3aa: CAWSTPDRVADTQYF
abundance: few; v_gene: TRBV7-9; d_gene: .; j_gene: TRBJ1-5; CDR3nt: TGTGCCAGCAGCCCCCGCGGTGGCAATCAGCCCCAGCATTTT; CDR3aa: CASSPRGGNQPQHF
abundance: .; v_gene: TRBV30; d_gene: .; j_gene: TRBJ2-2; CDR3nt: TGTGCCTGGATGACACAGGGCAACACCGGGGAGCTGTTTTTT; CDR3aa: CAWMTQGNTGELFF
abundance: .; v_gene: TRBV7-9; d_gene: TRBD2; j_gene: TRBJ2-1; CDR3nt: TGTGCCAGCAGCAGTGGCGGGAGGGCCCTCGCGTCCTTTGGCGATGAGCAGTTCTTC; CDR3aa: CASSSGGRALASFGDEQFF
abundance: .; v_gene: TRBV7-2; d_gene: .; j_gene: TRBJ2-7; CDR3nt: TGTGCCAGCAGCCCTAGAACTAGTCACGAGCAGTACTTC; CDR3aa: CASSPRTSHEQYF
abundance: .; v_gene: TRBV5-1; d_gene: .; j_gene: TRBJ1-5; CDR3nt: TGCGCCAGCAGCGGCGACGGACAGCCCAATCAGCCCCAGCATTTT; CDR3aa: CASSGDGQPNQPQHF
abundance: .; v_gene: TRBV11-2; d_gene: .; j_gene: TRBJ2-1; CDR3nt: TGTGCCAGCAGACATGGGGGGGGCGGGAGAAGGAGTGAGCAGTTCTTC; CDR3aa: CASRHGGGGRRSEQFF
abundance: .; v_gene: TRBV7-9; d_gene: .; j_gene: TRBJ1-1; CDR3nt: TGTGCCAGCAGCCAGAATAGTTGGGGCAAAGCTTTCTTT; CDR3aa: CASSQNSWGKAFF
abundance: few; v_gene: TRBV29-1; d_gene: TRBD1; j_gene: TRBJ1-5; CDR3nt: TGCAGCGCCGGACAGGGGGCGGAACAGCCCCAGCATTTT; CDR3aa: CSAGQGAEQPQHF
abundance: few; v_gene: TRBV6-9; d_gene: TRBD1; j_gene: TRBJ1-1; CDR3nt: TGTGCCAGCAGTTCCCACCGGGACAGGGTGACTGAAGCTTTCTTT; CDR3aa: CASSSHRDRVTEAFF
abundance: few; v_gene: TRBV30; d_gene: .; j_gene: TRBJ1-1; CDR3nt: TGTGCCTGGTCAGGGGCGAACACTGAAGCTTTCTTT; CDR3aa: CAWSGANTEAFF
abundance: few; v_gene: TRBV2; d_gene: .; j_gene: TRBJ2-1; CDR3nt: TGTGCCAGCACGGTGGAGATATACAATGAGCAGTTCTTC; CDR3aa: CASTVEIYNEQFF
abundance: few; v_gene: TRBV10-3; d_gene: TRBD2; j_gene: TRBJ2-5; CDR3nt: TGTGCCATCAGTGCGGGGTATAGCGGGGGCCCGCAAGAGACCCAGTACTTC; CDR3aa: CAISAGYSGGPQETQYF
abundance: .; v_gene: TRBV18; d_gene: .; j_gene: TRBJ1-4; CDR3nt: TGTGCCAGCTCACCAACCGGTGCTTCGGGTTTGGGTGAAAAACTGTTTTTT; CDR3aa: CASSPTGASGLGEKLFF
abundance: .; v_gene: TRBV19; d_gene: .; j_gene: TRBJ2-1; CDR3nt: TGTGCCAGTAGTATCACAGAGTACAATGAGCAGTTCTTC; CDR3aa: CASSITEYNEQFF
abundance: .; v_gene: TRBV7-8; d_gene: TRBD2; j_gene: TRBJ2-1; CDR3nt: TGTGCCAGCAGCCGTAGGGGGGGACTAGCGGGAGTCGTCAATGAGCAGTTCTTC; CDR3aa: CASSRRGGLAGVVNEQFF
abundance: few; v_gene: TRBV7-2; d_gene: TRBD1; j_gene: TRBJ1-2; CDR3nt: TGTGCCAGCAGCCCGGGACAGGGGACTTATGGCTACACCTTC; CDR3aa: CASSPGQGTYGYTF
abundance: few; v_gene: TRBV6-4; d_gene: TRBD1; j_gene: TRBJ1-5; CDR3nt: TGTGCCACGGACAGGGGGAATCAGCCCCAGCATTTT; CDR3aa: CATDRGNQPQHF
abundance: .; v_gene: TRBV28; d_gene: TRBD2; j_gene: TRBJ2-4; CDR3nt: TGTGCCAGCAGAAAAGGGGCGGGAGAAGGCAAAAACATTCAGTACTTC; CDR3aa: CASRKGAGEGKNIQYF
abundance: .; v_gene: TRBV27; d_gene: .; j_gene: TRBJ1-1; CDR3nt: TGTGCCAGCAGCCGATCGCGGCTGAACACTGAAGCTTTCTTT; CDR3aa: CASSRSRLNTEAFF
abundance: .; v_gene: TRBV28; d_gene: .; j_gene: TRBJ2-7; CDR3nt: TGTGCCAGCAGTTTTTGGACTCTCTCCTACGAGCAGTACTTC; CDR3aa: CASSFWTLSYEQYF
abundance: few; v_gene: TRBV28; d_gene: .; j_gene: TRBJ2-7; CDR3nt: TGTGCCAGCAAATACAGCGGCACCTACGAGCAGTACTTC; CDR3aa: CASKYSGTYEQYF
abundance: .; v_gene: TRBV27; d_gene: TRBD2; j_gene: TRBJ2-7; CDR3nt: TGTGCCAGCACCGGACTAGCGGGGGGGTCCCACGAGCAGTACTTC; CDR3aa: CASTGLAGGSHEQYF
abundance: .; v_gene: TRBV6-5; d_gene: TRBD1; j_gene: TRBJ2-7; CDR3nt: TGTGCCAGCAGTTACTCAGTACAGGGGGCCTACGAGCAGTACTTC; CDR3aa: CASSYSVQGAYEQYF
abundance: few; v_gene: TRBV19; d_gene: .; j_gene: TRBJ2-7; CDR3nt: TGTGCCAGTAGTATCAACCCCGCGGGATCTAACGAGCAGTACTTC; CDR3aa: CASSINPAGSNEQYF
abundance: .; v_gene: TRBV7-2; d_gene: .; j_gene: TRBJ2-7; CDR3nt: TGTGCCAGCAGCTTAGAATCTCCAGCGAAAATGCGCTACGAGCAGTACTTC; CDR3aa: CASSLESPAKMRYEQYF
abundance: few; v_gene: TRBV30; d_gene: TRBD2; j_gene: TRBJ2-5; CDR3nt: TGTGCCTGGAGAGCCCTAGCGGGGGGGCGTGAAGAGACCCAGTACTTC; CDR3aa: CAWRALAGGREETQYF
abundance: .; v_gene: TRBV7-9; d_gene: .; j_gene: TRBJ1-2; CDR3nt: TGTGCCAGCAGTTCGGGACTGGATGGCTACACCTTC; CDR3aa: CASSSGLDGYTF
abundance: .; v_gene: TRBV18; d_gene: .; j_gene: TRBJ2-2; CDR3nt: TGTGCCAGCTCGCCCGGGACATGGGGAATTGGAGGGGAGCTGTTTTTT; CDR3aa: CASSPGTWGIGGELFF